The clone carrying this T cell receptor (beta chain) has only a few counts. Hyperthyroidism was newly diagnosed in patients aged 18 to 65 (duration under 2 months). Every diagnosis used clinical symptoms, serum thyroxine and TRAb, thyroid ultrasound and orbital computed tomography. Extraction of PBMCs used roughly 9.4 ml of fresh peripheral blood. V shed 0 bases and J shed 3 bases, with 11 bases lying between them. CDR3 size: 15 residues. CDR1 and CDR2 from the germline V gene are GTSNPN and SVGIG (reference sequence). These data are taken from a study of T cells in Graves' hyperthyroidism and ophthalmopathy. Regions amplified from RNA transcripts were the TCR beta CDR3 regions. HTBI primers drove first-round RT-PCR of the TCR CDR3. TCRdb re-derived calls from the multiplex PCR reads in MiXCR, one entry per CDR3 protein. Of fewer than 650,000 distinct CDR3 sequences in the sample, 11% to 15% were seen once.

Specimen: blood. The V call is TRBV30, the J call TRBJ1-4, with D possibly TRBD1 on 6 matching bases. The clonotype was recovered from a middle-aged woman with Graves' hyperthyroidism. The CDR3 reads CAWSVGGYPNEKLFF. The DNA of the CDR3 is TGTGCCTGGAGTGTAGGGGGGTATCCTAATGAAAAACTGTTTTTT.